This TCR beta chain was found in a study of glioma-infiltrating T cells (dated by TCRdb to the mid-2010s). A note on the overall study: Sequencing of TCR alpha- and beta-chain repertoires was performed on glioma tissue, on non-neoplastic brain tissue, and on matched peripheral blood mononuclear cells. To measure divergence between tissue and blood T-cell populations, each tissue-infiltrating repertoire was compared with the peripheral blood repertoire of the same patient. Three low-grade glioma patients, seven to nine primary glioblastoma patients, and three non-glioma patients who contributed non-neoplastic brain tissue made up the paired cohort.

In its sample, this clonotype was seen a few times. Its antigen remains undetermined. One end of the junction does not line up with germline, which may come from a read error. TCR alpha and beta CDR3 regions were amplified with the iRepertoire nested amplicon-rescue multiplex PCR (arm-PCR) platform from RNA. The input for one-step reverse transcription and amplification was about 100-400 ng of tissue mRNA or PBMC total RNA. Following bead purification, Illumina adapters were added by a secondary multiplex PCR, and libraries between 200 and 400 bp were gel-purified. Demultiplexing relied on internal 6-nucleotide barcodes carried by the libraries. Sequencing of libraries was performed on an Illumina MiSeq with 2x220 or 2x250 nucleotide paired-end reads. The paper's data handling went like this. Paired reads were merged with FLASH 1.2.11 and aligned to the GRCh37 human genome with BWA-MEM before extracting TRA and TRB reads. An IMGT-derived reference of cassette sequences and CDR3 motifs, with pseudogenes included, was used for V and J assignment. Three-frame translation of reads was performed, and productive CDR3s were defined as those with a C...FGXG motif and no stop codons. Clonotypes were defined as unique combinations of V-J cassette pair and CDR3 amino acid sequence. Reads were filtered by Hamming distance, with the threshold set by the sequence error rate of each sample in mapped regions. In-frame beta chains were kept once TCRdb had trimmed the public reads at Q25 with fastp and called clones with MiXCR. Rows with one shared CDR3 protein collapse into an entry with the most common genes and DNA. These V and J calls derive from TCRdb rather than the authors' analysis. Here the sample has about 89,000 distinct CDR3 sequences; roughly 23% occur a single time. Approximately 6.7% of the sample rests with the top ten.

General study outcomes and caveats: The group comparisons were based on small numbers of patients: three non-neoplastic, three low-grade glioma and several glioblastoma patients. Very few CDR3 sequences were found to be shared between tissue and blood, and this scarcity was attributed to high CDR3 diversity and limited sampling. VJ-independent divergence between tissue and blood was found to be below expectation in non-neoplastic patients but above expectation in all gliomas, particularly low-grade gliomas.

CDR3 length: 15 amino acids, cysteine to phenylalanine. Only the CDR3 part of the read is kept: 45 bases, read in frame from the first base. CDR1 and CDR2 (MGHRA, YSYEKL) derive from the germline V gene. This receptor was obtained from a human donor with low-grade glioma or glioblastoma, undergoing nonglioma brain surgery, or in good health (not recorded which). Recombination joined TRBV4-1 with TRBJ1-5; 8 nucleotides in the junction match TRBD1. The sequencing input was glioma tissue, nonneoplastic brain tissue, or PBMCs (not recorded which). The DNA sequence reads TGCGCCAGCAGCTTTCGACAGGGGCCCCAAGCGGGTGTGGATTTT. Translated, it gives CASSFRQGPQAGVDF.